This T cell receptor (beta chain) was sequenced during a study of tissue T cells after allogeneic stem cell transplantation. Method: immunoSEQ multiplex PCR; TCRdb's copy keeps in-frame clones and lacks some. The table includes 5,500 to 8,000 clones, roughly 60% detected once. Whole-study findings and limits: Blood and spleen captured only part of the tissue TCR repertoire. Which tissue TCRs were alloreactive or antigen-specific was not determined. Some clones might be persisting host cells.

Comparators were a few non-transplant cancer patients without known GI disease. Regarding this clone: What it recognizes is unknown.

This CDR3 region has 15 residues. V lost 6 bases and J 0 bases, leaving 12 bases between the germline ends. Germline V gene data show CDR1 as SGHAT and CDR2 as FQNNGV. The sample here was duodenum tissue, taken at autopsy. The J gene is TRBJ2-1, the V gene TRBV11-2; TRBD1 is a possible D gene (5 bases). This TCR came from a female donor older than 55 with lung cancer. The CDR3 loop is CASRPDSTSYNEQFF. DNA for the CDR3: TGTGCCAGCAGACCAGACAGTACCTCCTACAATGAGCAGTTCTTC.